Shown below are 27 T cell receptor beta chains from a single sample sequenced in a study of glioma-infiltrating T cells after dendritic cell vaccination. Clones were sequenced by immunoSEQ multiplex PCR, and TCRdb holds only the in-frame ones, with some missing. The sample consists of under 100,000 clones, more than 75% of them appearing once. The specimen comprised blood, sampled before dendritic cell vaccination. These receptors all come from a human donor with glioblastoma.

The chain links TRBV2 to TRBJ2-7; TRBD1 agrees at 7 bases. Germline CDR1 reads SNHLY; CDR2 reads FYNNEI. V dropped 8 bases and J dropped 0; count of bases not matched to a gene: 4. This CDR3 is 13 amino acids long. This CDR3 reads CASWDSFSYEQYF. CDR3 DNA: TGTGCCAGCTGGGACAGCTTCTCCTACGAGCAGTACTTC.

This clone has just a few counts. The chain has TRBV5-1 and TRBJ2-1, with 12 bases identical to TRBD2. Germline assignment: CDR1 SGHRS and CDR2 YFSETQ. The length of the CDR3 is 16 residues. Unmatched junction bases numbered 8, after V lost 3 bases and J lost 7 bases. The CDR3 protein is CASSSTSGSLGNEQFF. The CDR3 nucleotides read TGCGCCAGCAGCTCGACTAGCGGGAGTTTGGGGAATGAGCAGTTCTTC.

The V call is TRBV10-2, the J call TRBJ1-2, with D maybe TRBD1 (6 bases). Trimming shortened V by 6 bases and J by 3 bases, and 11 bases separated the two germline ends. The CDR3 sequence is 13 residues long. In germline, CDR1 is WSHSY, CDR2 SAAADI. The CDR3 spells CASRETGDYGYTF. CDR3 sequence (DNA): TGCGCCAGCAGAGAGACAGGCGACTATGGCTACACCTTC.

The chain uses TRBV7-2 and TRBJ1-6; a possible D gene is TRBD1 (6 bases). CDR3 length equals 15 residues. Germline CDR1 SGHTA, CDR2 FQGNSA. Trimming removed 7 bases at V and 7 bases at J, with 17 bases between. The CDR3 nucleotides read TGTGCCAGCACCCGCCCCGGACAGATGAATTCACCCCTCCACTTT. Encoded protein: CASTRPGQMNSPLHF.

The chain combines TRBV11-2 with TRBJ1-5; D not certain. Trimming removed 1 base from V and 3 bases from J, with 4 bases in between. The CDR3 is 13 amino acids. CDR1 and CDR2 from the germline V gene are SGHAT and FQNNGV. The CDR3 loop reads CASSLGPNQPQHF. CDR3 in DNA: TGTGCCAGCAGCTTAGGGCCCAATCAGCCCCAGCATTTT.

The chain uses TRBV19 and TRBJ1-2, with D tentatively TRBD1 (6 bases). CDR1 and CDR2 (germline): LNHDA, SQIVND (reference sequence). Trimming left V 6 bases short and J 2 bases short, with 16 bases between. The CDR3 length is 15 residues. The chain's CDR3 is CASRVTPQGNYGYTF. The CDR3 coding sequence is TGTGCCAGTAGAGTAACGCCGCAGGGGAACTATGGCTACACCTTC.

The V gene is TRBV5-1, the J gene TRBJ2-3, with D unclear. This CDR3 region has 11 residues. V lost 1 base and J 9 bases, leaving 6 bases between the germline ends. Germline V gives CDR1 SGHRS, CDR2 YFSETQ. For the CDR3, the DNA is TGCGCCAGCAGCTTGAGCAAAACGCAGTATTTT. Its translation: CASSLSKTQYF. Drawing the rest from reference TRBV5-1 and TRBJ2-3, the complete variable domain is KAGVTQTPRYLIKTRGQQVTLSCSPISGHRSVSWYQQTPGQGLQFLFEYFSETQRNKGNFPGRFSGRQFSNSRSEMNVSTLELGDSALYLCASSLSKTQYFGPGTRLTVL.

This clone was detected only once. The CDR3 loop reads CASSLAGTQSSYEQYF. Written as DNA, the CDR3 is TGCGCCAGCAGCCTGGCCGGGACTCAGAGCTCCTACGAGCAGTACTTC. The gene calls are TRBV4-3 and TRBJ2-7; a weak D match, TRBD2 (6 bases). In germline, CDR1 is LGHNA, CDR2 YSLEER. V lost 4 bases to trimming and J lost 0 bases, with 16 bases between them. The CDR3 runs to 16 residues.

The CDR3 spells CASSQDFGGQYTEAFF. CDR3 nucleotide sequence: TGCGCCAGCAGCCAAGATTTCGGGGGACAGTACACTGAAGCTTTCTTT. The chain is built from TRBV4-1 and TRBJ1-1; 7 positions agree with TRBD1. Germline CDR1 and CDR2: MGHRA and YSYEKL. The CDR3 contains 16 residues. The trim removed 0 bases at V and 3 bases at J, leaving 7 bases unmatched.

The chain joins TRBV7-8 to TRBJ1-5, with D possibly matching TRBD1 (6 bases). Germline CDR1 is SGHVS and CDR2 is FQNEAQ. The V end was cut by 2 bases, the J end by 0 bases, with 20 bases between. This CDR3 region has 19 residues. CDR3 bases: TGTGCCAGCAGCTTAATAATGGGGTGGACAGAATATAGCAATCAGCCCCAGCATTTT. Translation: CASSLIMGWTEYSNQPQHF.

This clone appeared a single time. The rearrangement links TRBV5-1 to TRBJ1-2, with 10 bases aligning to TRBD1. This CDR3 comprises 15 residues. The germline V gene has CDR1 SGHRS and CDR2 YFSETQ. The J segment lost 7 bases and the V segment lost 4 bases, leaving 10 bases of the junction unmatched. The CDR3 nucleotides are TGCGCCAGCAGCCCGACCGGGGGACAGGGGAGTGGCTACACCTTC. Protein: CASSPTGGQGSGYTF.

The chain links TRBV4-1 to TRBJ2-3; 9 bases align to TRBD2. Germline V gives CDR1 MGHRA, CDR2 YSYEKL. The CDR3 spans 15 residues. J was trimmed by 1 base and V by 4 bases; bases with no gene match: 3. The CDR3 loop is CASSLAGAGTDTQYF. In DNA form, the CDR3 reads TGCGCCAGCAGCCTAGCGGGAGCGGGCACAGATACGCAGTATTTT.

The genes are TRBV9 and TRBJ2-2; D may be TRBD1 (5 bases). This CDR3 has 18 residues. CDR1 is SGDLS, CDR2 YYNGEE, per germline. Trimming left V 1 base short and J 4 bases short, with 20 bases between. The CDR3 bases are TGTGCCAGCAGCGTAAACCCTCCAGGGAACTTAGGCACCGGGGAGCTGTTTTTT. Its translation is CASSVNPPGNLGTGELFF.

The chain combines TRBV7-9 with TRBJ2-5; no firm D call. The CDR3 loop spans 12 amino acids. Germline CDR1 SEHNR, CDR2 FQNEAQ (reference sequence). The V end was cut by 5 bases, the J end by 4 bases, with 8 bases between. The CDR3 DNA follows: TGTGCCAGCAGCCCCCCGGGAGAGACCCAGTACTTC. Translating gives CASSPPGETQYF.

This clone came up a few times. The rearrangement joins TRBV19 to TRBJ2-1; a weak D match, TRBD2 (6 bases). CDR1 LNHDA and CDR2 SQIVND come from the germline V gene (reference sequence). Trimming took off 6 bases at V and 4 bases at J, with 16 bases between the two ends. This CDR3 spans 15 amino acids. CDR3 in DNA: TGTGCCAGTAGATCCTCACGGGGGTGGTACAATGAGCAGTTCTTC. This sequence encodes CASRSSRGWYNEQFF. The full variable domain, with the rest looked up from reference TRBV19 and TRBJ2-1, is DGGITQSPKYLFRKEGQNVTLSCEQNLNHDAMYWYRQDPGQGLRLIYYSQIVNDFQKGDIAEGYSVSREKKESFPLTVTSAQKNPTAFYLCASRSSRGWYNEQFFGPGTRLTVL.

The V gene is TRBV5-6, the J gene TRBJ2-3; possibly TRBD2 for D (6 bases). The CDR3 covers 17 residues. Germline V gives CDR1 SGHDT, CDR2 YYEEEE. V lost 0 bases to trimming and J lost 4 bases, with 18 bases between them. CDR3 region: CASSLALGTGDSDTQYF. Written as DNA, the CDR3 is TGTGCCAGCAGCTTGGCGCTTGGGACGGGAGACTCAGATACGCAGTATTTT.

V and J are TRBV25-1 and TRBJ1-2, with D maybe TRBD1 (5 bases). The CDR3 runs 14 residues. The germline gives CDR1 MGHDK, CDR2 SYGVNS. The V and J ends lost 6 bases and 5 bases respectively, with 16 bases between them. The DNA for the CDR3 is TGTGCCAGCAGCCCTGCAGGGAGGTCTTATGGCTACACCTTC. Its translation: CASSPAGRSYGYTF.

This clone is a singleton in its sample. V gene TRBV21-1 combines with J gene TRBJ2-5; the D call in the table, TRBD2, was not verified against the DNA. The DNA matches TRBJ2-7 better at its end, which makes the J call doubtful. TRBV21-1 is designated a pseudogene. CDR3 size: 15 residues. The CDR3 nucleotides are TGTGCCAGCGTCTCGATTGGGCGGGTGCCCTACGAGCAGTACTTC. Its translation: CASVSIGRVPYEQYF.

This chain uses TRBV5-1 with TRBJ2-7; 7 positions agree with TRBD2. CDR1 and CDR2 from the germline V gene are SGHRS and YFSETQ. The CDR3 is 13 residues long. J was trimmed by 1 base and V by 3 bases; bases with no gene match: 1. The CDR3 loop reads CASSWGGSYEQYF. CDR3 sequence (DNA): TGCGCCAGCAGCTGGGGGGGTTCCTACGAGCAGTACTTC.

The chain employs TRBV11-2 and TRBJ1-2, with 10 bases matching TRBD1. CDR1 is SGHAT, CDR2 FQNNGV, per germline. The junction had 8 bases not matched to a gene; V was cut back by 5 bases and J by 5 bases. This CDR3 spans 15 amino acids. The CDR3 nucleotides are TGTGCCAGCAGCCCCCGGACAGGGGGACGGTATGGCTACACCTTC. Translated, it gives CASSPRTGGRYGYTF.

V and J are TRBV7-9 and TRBJ1-4, with 8 bases lining up with TRBD1. The trim removed 3 bases at V and 6 bases at J, leaving 9 bases unmatched. From germline, CDR1 is SEHNR and CDR2 FQNEAQ (reference sequence). The length of the CDR3 is 16 residues. As DNA, the CDR3 is TGTGCCAGCAGCTTTTATCAGGGACAGGCTGATGAAAAACTGTTTTTT. Translating it yields CASSFYQGQADEKLFF. Full variable domain (missing parts from reference TRBV7-9 and TRBJ1-4): DTGVSQNPRHKITKRGQNVTFRCDPISEHNRLYWYRQTLGQGPEFLTYFQNEAQLEKSRLLSDRFSAERPKGSFSTLEIQRTEQGDSAMYLCASSFYQGQADEKLFFGSGTQLSVL.

V and J are TRBV5-1 and TRBJ2-7; 7 bases are a match to TRBD2. Per germline, CDR1 SGHRS and CDR2 YFSETQ. The CDR3 is 13 amino acids. Trimming took 0 bases from V and 5 from J; bases not matched to a gene: 2. For the CDR3, the DNA is TGCGCCAGCAGCTTGGGGGGGGGAAACGAGCAGTACTTC. Translation gives CASSLGGGNEQYF. Looking up the rest from reference TRBV5-1 and TRBJ2-7 gives the full variable domain: KAGVTQTPRYLIKTRGQQVTLSCSPISGHRSVSWYQQTPGQGLQFLFEYFSETQRNKGNFPGRFSGRQFSNSRSEMNVSTLELGDSALYLCASSLGGGNEQYFGPGTRLTVT.

The chain links TRBV5-6 to TRBJ2-1, with 9 bases that match TRBD1. The germline V gene has CDR1 SGHDT and CDR2 YYEEEE. The trim removed 1 base at V and 3 bases at J, leaving 2 bases unmatched. This CDR3 has 15 residues. This chain's CDR3 is CASSLTGGRYNEQFF. The CDR3 bases are TGTGCCAGCAGCTTGACAGGGGGCCGCTACAATGAGCAGTTCTTC.

This chain joins TRBV27 and TRBJ2-7, with TRBD1 matching 8 bases. The CDR3 spans 18 residues. The V gene end was trimmed by 1 base and the J gene end by 3 bases; junction bases not matched to a gene: 14. Germline-derived CDR1 and CDR2 are MNHEY and SMNVEV (reference sequence). This chain's CDR3 is CASSLLSGTGNFVYEQYF. The CDR3 coding sequence is TGTGCCAGCAGTTTATTATCAGGGACAGGCAATTTTGTCTACGAGCAGTACTTC.

The V call is TRBV7-2, the J call TRBJ2-7; D gene unclear. The germline gives CDR1 SGHTA, CDR2 FQGNSA. The CDR3 covers 14 residues. Trimming shortened V by 3 bases and J by 4 bases, and 13 bases separated the two germline ends. The CDR3 reads CASSFGSTLYEQYF. As DNA, the CDR3 is TGTGCCAGCAGCTTTGGCAGTACATTATACGAGCAGTACTTC.

The chain combines TRBV10-1 with TRBJ2-4; 9 nucleotides line up with TRBD1. The CDR3 contains 14 residues. Germline lookup yields CDR1 WNHNN and CDR2 SYGVQD (reference sequence). Losses at the gene ends were 4 bases for V and 7 bases for J; bases not matched to a gene: 5. CDR3 sequence reads: CASSAAGTGNIQYF. CDR3 DNA sequence: TGCGCCAGCAGTGCCGCCGGGACAGGGAACATTCAGTACTTC.

The V call is TRBV4-2, the J call TRBJ2-1, with D unclear. CDR1 and CDR2 (germline): LGHNA, YNFKEQ. Trimming removed 1 base from V and 10 bases from J, with 8 bases in between. The CDR3 length is 12 residues. CDR3 nucleotides: TGTGCCAGCAGCCAAGTTTTCCGGGAGCAGTTCTTC. Its protein product is CASSQVFREQFF.